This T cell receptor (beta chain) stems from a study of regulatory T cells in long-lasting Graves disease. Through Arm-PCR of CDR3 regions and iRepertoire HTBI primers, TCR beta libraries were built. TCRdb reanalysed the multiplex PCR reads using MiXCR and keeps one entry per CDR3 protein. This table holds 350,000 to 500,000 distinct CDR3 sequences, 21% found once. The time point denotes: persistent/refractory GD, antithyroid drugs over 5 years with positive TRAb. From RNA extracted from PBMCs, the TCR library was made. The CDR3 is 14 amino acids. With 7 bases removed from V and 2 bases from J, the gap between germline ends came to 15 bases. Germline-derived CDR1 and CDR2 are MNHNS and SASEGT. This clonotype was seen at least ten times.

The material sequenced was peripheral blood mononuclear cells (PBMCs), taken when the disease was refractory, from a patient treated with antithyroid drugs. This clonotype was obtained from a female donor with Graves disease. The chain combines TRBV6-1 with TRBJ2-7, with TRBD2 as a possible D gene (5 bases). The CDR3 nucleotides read TGTGCCAGCAACCGGACTCCTCCACCCTACGAGCAGTACTTC. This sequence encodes CASNRTPPPYEQYF.